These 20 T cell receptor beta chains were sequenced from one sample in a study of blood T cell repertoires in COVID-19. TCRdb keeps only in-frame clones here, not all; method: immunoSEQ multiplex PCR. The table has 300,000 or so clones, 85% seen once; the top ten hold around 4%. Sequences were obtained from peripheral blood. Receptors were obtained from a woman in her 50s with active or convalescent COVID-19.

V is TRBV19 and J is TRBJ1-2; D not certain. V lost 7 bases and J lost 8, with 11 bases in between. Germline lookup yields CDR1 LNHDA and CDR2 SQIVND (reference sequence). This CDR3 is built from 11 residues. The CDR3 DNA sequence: TGTGCCAGTACGCAGGCCTTGGGCTACACCTTC. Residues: CASTQALGYTF.

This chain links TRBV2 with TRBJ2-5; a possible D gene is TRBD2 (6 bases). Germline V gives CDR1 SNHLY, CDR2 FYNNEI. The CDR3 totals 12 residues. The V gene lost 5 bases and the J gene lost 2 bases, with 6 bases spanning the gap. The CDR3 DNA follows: TGTGCCAGCAGTCTAGCGCAAGAGACCCAGTACTTC. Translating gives CASSLAQETQYF.

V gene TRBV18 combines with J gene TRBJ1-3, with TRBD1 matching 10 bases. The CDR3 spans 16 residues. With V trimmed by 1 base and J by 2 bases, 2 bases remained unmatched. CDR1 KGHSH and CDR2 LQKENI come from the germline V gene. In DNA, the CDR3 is TGTGCCAGCTCACCACTGGGACAGGGGACTGGAAACACCATATATTTT. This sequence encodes CASSPLGQGTGNTIYF.

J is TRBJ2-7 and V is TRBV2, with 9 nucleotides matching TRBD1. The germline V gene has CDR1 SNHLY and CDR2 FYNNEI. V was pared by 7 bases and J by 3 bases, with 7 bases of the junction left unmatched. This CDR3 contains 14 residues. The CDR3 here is CASNPDRGDYEQYF. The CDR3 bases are TGTGCCAGCAACCCGGACAGGGGAGACTACGAGCAGTACTTC.

CDR3 bases: TGTGCCAGTAGTATGGACAGGGGGCGCGGAGAGACCCAGTACTTC. Amino acids: CASSMDRGRGETQYF. The V call is TRBV19, the J call TRBJ2-5, with 11 bases identical to TRBD1. The germline V gene has CDR1 LNHDA and CDR2 SQIVND (reference sequence). Germline trimming cut 3 bases from V and 4 bases from J; bases unmatched to any gene: 4. The CDR3 consists of 15 residues. The whole variable domain, remainder taken from reference TRBV19 and TRBJ2-5, is DGGITQSPKYLFRKEGQNVTLSCEQNLNHDAMYWYRQDPGQGLRLIYYSQIVNDFQKGDIAEGYSVSREKKESFPLTVTSAQKNPTAFYLCASSMDRGRGETQYFGPGTRLLVL.

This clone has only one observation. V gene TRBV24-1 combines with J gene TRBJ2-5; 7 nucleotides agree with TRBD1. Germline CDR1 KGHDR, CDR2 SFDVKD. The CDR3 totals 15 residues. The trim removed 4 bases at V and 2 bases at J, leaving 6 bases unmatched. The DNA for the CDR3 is TGTGCCACCAGTGAAAACAGGGGCCCACAAGAGACCCAGTACTTC. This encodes CATSENRGPQETQYF.

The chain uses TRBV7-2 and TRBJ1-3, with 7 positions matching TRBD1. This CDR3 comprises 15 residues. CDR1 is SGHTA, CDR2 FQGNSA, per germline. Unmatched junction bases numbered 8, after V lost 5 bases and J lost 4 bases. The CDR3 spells CASSPQTGSGNTIYF. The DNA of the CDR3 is TGTGCCAGCAGCCCACAGACAGGGTCGGGAAACACCATATATTTT.

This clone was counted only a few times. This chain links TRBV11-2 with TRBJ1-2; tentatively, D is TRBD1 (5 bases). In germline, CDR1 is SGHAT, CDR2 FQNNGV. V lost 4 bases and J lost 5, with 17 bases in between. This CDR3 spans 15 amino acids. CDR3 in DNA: TGTGCCAGCAGCTCTTTTAACAGGCGACTTTATGGCTACACCTTC. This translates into CASSSFNRRLYGYTF.

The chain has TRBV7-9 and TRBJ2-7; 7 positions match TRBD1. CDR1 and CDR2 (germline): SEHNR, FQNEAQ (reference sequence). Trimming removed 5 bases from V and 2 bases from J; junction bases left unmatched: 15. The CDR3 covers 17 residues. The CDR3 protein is CASSQPRQGLRAYEQYF. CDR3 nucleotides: TGTGCCAGCAGCCAGCCCCGACAGGGCCTACGGGCCTACGAGCAGTACTTC.

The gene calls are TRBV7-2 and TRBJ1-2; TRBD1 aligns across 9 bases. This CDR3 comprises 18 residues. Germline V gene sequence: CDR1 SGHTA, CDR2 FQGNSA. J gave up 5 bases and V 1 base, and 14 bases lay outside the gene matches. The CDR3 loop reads CASSLDLSQGAKGYGYTF. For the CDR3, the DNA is TGTGCCAGCAGCTTAGACCTTTCACAGGGGGCGAAAGGGTATGGCTACACCTTC.

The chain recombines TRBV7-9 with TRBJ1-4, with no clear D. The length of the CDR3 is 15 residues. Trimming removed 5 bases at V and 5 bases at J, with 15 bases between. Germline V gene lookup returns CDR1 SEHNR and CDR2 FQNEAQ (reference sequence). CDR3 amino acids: CASSPTLGKNEKLFF. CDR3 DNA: TGTGCCAGCAGCCCGACCCTAGGAAAAAATGAAAAACTGTTTTTT.

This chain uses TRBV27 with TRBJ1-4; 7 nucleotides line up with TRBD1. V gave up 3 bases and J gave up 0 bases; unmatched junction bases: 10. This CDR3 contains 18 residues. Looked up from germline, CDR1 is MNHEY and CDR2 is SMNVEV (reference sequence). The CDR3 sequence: CASSFSRADRATNEKLFF. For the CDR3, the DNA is TGTGCCAGCAGTTTTAGCCGGGCCGACAGGGCAACTAATGAAAAACTGTTTTTT.

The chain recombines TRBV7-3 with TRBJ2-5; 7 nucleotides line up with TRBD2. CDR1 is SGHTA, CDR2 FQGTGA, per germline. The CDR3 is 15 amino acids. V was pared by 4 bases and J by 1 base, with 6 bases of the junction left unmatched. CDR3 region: CASSSGGWFQETQYF. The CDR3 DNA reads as TGTGCCAGCAGCTCGGGAGGCTGGTTCCAAGAGACCCAGTACTTC.

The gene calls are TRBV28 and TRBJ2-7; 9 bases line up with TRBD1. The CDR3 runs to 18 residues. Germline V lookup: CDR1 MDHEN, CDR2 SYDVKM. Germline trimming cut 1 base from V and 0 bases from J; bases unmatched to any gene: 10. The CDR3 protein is CASSLLLGQGRASYEQYF. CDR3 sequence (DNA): TGTGCCAGCAGTTTATTATTGGGACAGGGAAGGGCCTCCTACGAGCAGTACTTC.

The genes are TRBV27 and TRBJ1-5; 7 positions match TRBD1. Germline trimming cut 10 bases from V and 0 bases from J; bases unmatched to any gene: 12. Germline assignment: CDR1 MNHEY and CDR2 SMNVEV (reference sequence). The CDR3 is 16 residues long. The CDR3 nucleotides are TGTGCCACCAGGGACAGACCTGAAAATAGCAATCAGCCCCAGCATTTT. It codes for CATRDRPENSNQPQHF.

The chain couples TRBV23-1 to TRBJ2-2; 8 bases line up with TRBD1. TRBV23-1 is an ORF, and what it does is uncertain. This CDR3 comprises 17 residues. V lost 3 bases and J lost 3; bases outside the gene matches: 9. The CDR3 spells CASSHPADRVDTGELFF. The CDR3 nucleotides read TGCGCCAGCAGTCACCCCGCGGACAGGGTAGACACCGGGGAGCTGTTTTTT.

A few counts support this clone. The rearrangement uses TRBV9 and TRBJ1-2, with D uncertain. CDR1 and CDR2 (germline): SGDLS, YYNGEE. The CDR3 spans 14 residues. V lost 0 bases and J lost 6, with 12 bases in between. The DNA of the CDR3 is TGTGCCAGCAGCGTAGGGGCCGCCGTTCATGGCTACACCTTC. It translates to CASSVGAAVHGYTF.

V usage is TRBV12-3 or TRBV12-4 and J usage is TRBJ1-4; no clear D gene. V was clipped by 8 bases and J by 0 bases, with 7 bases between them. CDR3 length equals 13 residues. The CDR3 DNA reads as TGTGCCAGCGGGCCGGCAACTAATGAAAAACTGTTTTTT. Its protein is CASGPATNEKLFF.

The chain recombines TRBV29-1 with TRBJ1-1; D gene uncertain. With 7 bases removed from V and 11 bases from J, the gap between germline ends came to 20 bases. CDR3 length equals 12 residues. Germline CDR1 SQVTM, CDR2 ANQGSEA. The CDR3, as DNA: TGCAGCGCCGAAGAGGGTCGGGGTACGGCTTTCTTT. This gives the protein CSAEEGRGTAFF.

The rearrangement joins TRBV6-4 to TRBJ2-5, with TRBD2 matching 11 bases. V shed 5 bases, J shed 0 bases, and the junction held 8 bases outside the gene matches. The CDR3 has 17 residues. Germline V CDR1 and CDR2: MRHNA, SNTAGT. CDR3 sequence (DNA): TGTGCCAGCAGTAAATCCTGGGGACTAGCGGACCAAGAGACCCAGTACTTC. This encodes CASSKSWGLADQETQYF.